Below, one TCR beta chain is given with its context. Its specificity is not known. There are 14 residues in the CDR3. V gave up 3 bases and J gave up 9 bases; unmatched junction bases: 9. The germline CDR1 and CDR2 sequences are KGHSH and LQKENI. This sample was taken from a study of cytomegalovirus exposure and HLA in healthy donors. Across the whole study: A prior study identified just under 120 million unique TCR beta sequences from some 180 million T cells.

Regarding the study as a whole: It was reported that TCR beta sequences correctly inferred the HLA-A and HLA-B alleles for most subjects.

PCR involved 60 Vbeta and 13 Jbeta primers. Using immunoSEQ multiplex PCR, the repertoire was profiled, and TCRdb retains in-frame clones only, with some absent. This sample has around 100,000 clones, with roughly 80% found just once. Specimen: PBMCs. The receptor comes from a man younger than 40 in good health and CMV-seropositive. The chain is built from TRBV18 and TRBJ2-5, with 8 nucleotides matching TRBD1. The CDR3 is CASSPGQGLRAQYF. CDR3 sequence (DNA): TGTGCCAGCTCACCCGGACAGGGCCTTCGGGCCCAGTACTTC. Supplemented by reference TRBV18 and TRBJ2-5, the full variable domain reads NAGVMQNPRHLVRRRGQEARLRCSPMKGHSHVYWYRQLPEEGLKFMVYLQKENIIDESGMPKERFSAEFPKEGPSILRIQQVVRGDSAAYFCASSPGQGLRAQYFGPGTRLLVL.